This T cell receptor beta chain emerged from a study of T-cell memory formation after mild COVID-19 (dated by TCRdb to the early 2020s). For the wider study: TCR sequence clusters from the two donors were found to be largely donor specific. In a couple of donors, T-cell clones that expanded and contracted after mild COVID-19 were followed by sequencing TCRalpha and TCRbeta repertoires longitudinally. The cohort was made up of two young adult volunteers, one female and one male, who were previously healthy. Points the paper makes about the study in general: Some responding clones were detected in pre-infection memory, which suggested that pre-existing cross-reactive memory T cells had joined the SARS-CoV-2 response. From day 15 to 85, contracting clones showed balanced CD4/CD8 phenotypes, whereas a second wave of clones that expanded from day 15 to 37 leaned towards CD4+. Contracting CD4+ clones were found mainly in CM and EM memory subsets, while CD8+ clones were enriched in EMRA. The second-wave clones that peaked on day 37 were not confirmed to be SARS-CoV-2 specific. Only two mild cases were covered in the study, and larger cohorts including severe cases with pre-infection samples were considered necessary.

PBMCs were isolated by Ficoll-Paque density gradient centrifugation. Sequencing took place on an Illumina NovaSeq 6000. cDNA libraries for TCRalpha and TCRbeta were prepared by 5'RACE using constant-segment primers, with sample barcodes and unique molecular identifiers added. Trizol reagent was used to extract RNA from every sample. The libraries were amplified in two PCR steps, and the second step added a second sample barcode and Illumina TruSeq adapters. Libraries were sequenced on an Illumina NovaSeq with 2 x 150 bp paired-end reads. The source study handled its data this way. Demultiplexing of reads and collapsing into UMI-guided consensus sequences were performed with migec v1.2.7. Using mixcr v2.1.11, UMI consensuses were aligned to TRA and TRB V and J templates and then assembled into clonotypes. Clonotypes were classified as expanded or contracted when called significant by both edgeR and NoisET, with noise models trained on biological replicates. For edgeR calls, the thresholds were a false discovery rate-adjusted p below 0.01 and a log2 fold-change of 1. As an exploratory analysis of dynamics, PCA with hierarchical clustering was applied to max-normalized trajectories of the 1000 most abundant clonotypes. The CD4 or CD8 phenotype of responding clones was assigned using the separately sequenced CD4+ and CD8+ repertoires. TCRdb handled the public reads itself, with Q25 trimming in fastp and clone calling in MiXCR, and kept productive beta chains. Each CDR3 protein appears once, grouped with its most common genes and DNA. The V and J calls were determined by TCRdb, not by the authors. In this sample the table shows some 200,000 distinct CDR3 sequences, about 20% of which occur a single time. The ten largest clonotypes hold under 30% of the sample.

The table lists this clonotype with a few counts. What antigen it recognizes has not been identified. No base-level quality is on record; no much larger clone is a single base apart. Sequences were obtained from PBMCs or a T cell subset sorted from them (not recorded which). This receptor was identified in an adult woman who had mild COVID-19 (a few samples of this study predate the infection). The sample titles of this study are shuffled in the database, so cell type and time point are left out; the donor was told from shared clones.

In nucleotides, the sequence is TGTGCCAGCAGCTTAGATGGAGGGGTGAACACTGAAGCTTTCTTT. Its coded protein is CASSLDGGVNTEAFF. The rearrangement combines TRBV7-6 with TRBJ1-1; a tentative D call is TRBD1 (5 bases match). The germline V gene sets CDR1 to SGHVS and CDR2 to FNYEAQ. V loses 1 base, J loses 0 bases, and the germline ends lie 9 bases apart. From the cysteine up to the phenylalanine, the CDR3 has a length of 15 residues. The CDR3 DNA has 45 bases and is translated from base 1.